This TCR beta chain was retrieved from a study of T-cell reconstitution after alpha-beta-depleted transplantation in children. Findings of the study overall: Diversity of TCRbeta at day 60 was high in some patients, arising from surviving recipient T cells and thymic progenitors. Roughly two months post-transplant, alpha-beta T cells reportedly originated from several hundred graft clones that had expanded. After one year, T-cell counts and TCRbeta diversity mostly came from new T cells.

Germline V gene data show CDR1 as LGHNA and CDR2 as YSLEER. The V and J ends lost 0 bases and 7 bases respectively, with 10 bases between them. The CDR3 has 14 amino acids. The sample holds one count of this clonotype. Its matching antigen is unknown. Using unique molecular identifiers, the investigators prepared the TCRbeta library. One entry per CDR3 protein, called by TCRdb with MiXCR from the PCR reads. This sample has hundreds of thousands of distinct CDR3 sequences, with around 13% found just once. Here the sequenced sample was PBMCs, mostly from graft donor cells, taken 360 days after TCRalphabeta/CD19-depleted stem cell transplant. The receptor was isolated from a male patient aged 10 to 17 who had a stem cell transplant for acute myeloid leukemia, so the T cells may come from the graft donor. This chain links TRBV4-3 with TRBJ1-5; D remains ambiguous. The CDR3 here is CASSQDLGKQPQHF. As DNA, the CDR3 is TGCGCCAGCAGCCAAGATTTGGGAAAACAGCCCCAGCATTTT.